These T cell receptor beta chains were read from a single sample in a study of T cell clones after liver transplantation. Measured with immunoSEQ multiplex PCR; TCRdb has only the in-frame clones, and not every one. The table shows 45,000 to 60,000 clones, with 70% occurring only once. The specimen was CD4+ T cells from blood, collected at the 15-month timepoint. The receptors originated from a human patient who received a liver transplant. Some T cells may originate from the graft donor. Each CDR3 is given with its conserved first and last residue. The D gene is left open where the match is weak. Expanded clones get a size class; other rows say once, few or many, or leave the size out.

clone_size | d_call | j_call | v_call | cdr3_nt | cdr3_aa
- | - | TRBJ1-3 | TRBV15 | TGTGCCACCAGCAGAGAGGGGATGGGAAACACCATATATTTT | CATSREGMGNTIYF
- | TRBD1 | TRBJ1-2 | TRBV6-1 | TGTGCCAGCAGAAAAGACAGGGTCGTGGTAGGCTACACCTTC | CASRKDRVVVGYTF
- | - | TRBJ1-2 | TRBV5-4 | TGTGCCAGCAGCGCCGGGACTAACTATGGCTACACCTTC | CASSAGTNYGYTF
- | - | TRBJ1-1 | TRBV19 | TGTGCCAGTAGATTCATCCCGAACACTGAAGCTTTCTTT | CASRFIPNTEAFF
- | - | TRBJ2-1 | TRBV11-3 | TGTGCCAGCAGCCCAGGTCAAGACAATGAGCAGTTCTTC | CASSPGQDNEQFF
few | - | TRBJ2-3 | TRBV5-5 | TGTGCCAGCAGCTTCAGGGACGGAGATACGCAGTATTTT | CASSFRDGDTQYF
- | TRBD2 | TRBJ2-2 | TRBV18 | TGTGCCAGCTCACCAGCTAGCGGTTACACCGGGGAGCTGTTTTTT | CASSPASGYTGELFF
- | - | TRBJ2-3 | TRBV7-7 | TGTGCCAGCAGCTTAGGGCAGGGGAAGGATACGCAGTATTTT | CASSLGQGKDTQYF
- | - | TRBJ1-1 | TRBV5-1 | TGCGCCAGCAGCTTGGTCATAAACACTGAAGCTTTCTTT | CASSLVINTEAFF
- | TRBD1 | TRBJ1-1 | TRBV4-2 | TGTGCCAGCAGCCAAGGGGGACAGATGAACACTGAAGCTTTCTTT | CASSQGGQMNTEAFF
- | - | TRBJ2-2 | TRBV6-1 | TGTGCCATCGGCGGGGTGAACACCGGGGAGCTGTTTTTT | CAIGGVNTGELFF
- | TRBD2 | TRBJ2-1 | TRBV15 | TGTGCCACCAGCACACTAGCGCGCAATGAGCAGTTCTTC | CATSTLARNEQFF
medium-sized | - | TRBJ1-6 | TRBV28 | TGTGCCAGCAGTTTCAGGGGAGGTGGTTCACCCCTCCACTTT | CASSFRGGGSPLHF